These 7 T cell receptor beta chains originate from one sample sequenced in a study of tumor-infiltrating lymphocytes in localized non-small cell lung cancer. Libraries were prepared by immunoSEQ multiplex PCR; TCRdb keeps only in-frame clonotypes and omits some of them. The sample records 15,000 to 20,000 clones, roughly 80% being singletons. Sequenced sample: lung tumor tissue. The receptors stem from a human donor with non-small cell lung cancer.

This clone was recorded only once. The chain has TRBV11-2 and TRBJ1-1; D is perhaps TRBD1 (5 bases). The CDR3 has 14 amino acids. Germline-derived CDR1 and CDR2 are SGHAT and FQNNGV. V lost 1 base and J 5 bases, leaving 11 bases between the germline ends. The CDR3 coding sequence is TGTGCCAGCAGCTTAGTTACAGGTCTGACTGAAGCTTTCTTT. The encoded protein is CASSLVTGLTEAFF.

The chain carries TRBV15 and TRBJ1-2; 10 bases map to TRBD1. This CDR3 is 13 amino acids long. In germline, CDR1 is LNHNV, CDR2 YYDKDF (reference sequence). V shed 6 bases, J shed 5 bases, and the junction held 3 bases outside the gene matches. The CDR3 loop is CATSQGQGYGYTF. CDR3 DNA: TGTGCCACCAGTCAGGGACAGGGGTATGGCTACACCTTC.

This clone was found once. The chain joins TRBV30 to TRBJ1-4, with unresolved D. CDR1 is GTSNPN and CDR2 is SVGIG in the germline V gene (reference sequence). This CDR3 has 14 residues. The V end was cut by 1 base, the J end by 0 bases, with 6 bases between. The CDR3 region is CAWSETATNEKLFF. Here the CDR3 DNA reads TGTGCCTGGAGTGAAACTGCAACTAATGAAAAACTGTTTTTT.

V is TRBV18 and J is TRBJ2-7; 7 bases are shared with TRBD2. CDR1 and CDR2 (germline): KGHSH, LQKENI. The CDR3 totals 14 residues. V trimming: 0 bases; J trimming: 4 bases; junction bases outside the gene matches: 3. DNA of the CDR3: TGTGCCAGCTCACCACCGAGCGGGGCTTACGAGCAGTACTTC. Protein product: CASSPPSGAYEQYF.

The chain carries TRBV29-1 and TRBJ1-1; D is unclear. Germline CDR1 and CDR2: SQVTM and ANQGSEA. V lost 5 bases, J lost 2 bases, and 12 bases lay in between. This CDR3 region has 13 residues. The CDR3 DNA sequence: TGCAGCGTTTCCACTGTATTAAACACTGAAGCTTTCTTT. This translates into CSVSTVLNTEAFF. Drawing the rest from reference TRBV29-1 and TRBJ1-1, the complete variable domain is SAVISQKPSRDICQRGTSLTIQCQVDSQVTMMFWYRQQPGQSLTLIATANQGSEATYESGFVIDKFPISRPNLTFSTLTVSNMSPEDSSIYLCSVSTVLNTEAFFGQGTRLTVV.

The chain links TRBV29-1 to TRBJ2-5, with D hard to call. Germline V CDR1 and CDR2: SQVTM, ANQGSEA. The CDR3 covers 13 residues. The germline V and J ends were trimmed by 5 bases and 0 bases, with 10 bases remaining between them. CDR3: CSVPPEDQETQYF. The CDR3 nucleotides are TGCAGCGTTCCACCAGAGGACCAAGAGACCCAGTACTTC.

The chain is built from TRBV28 and TRBJ2-1; TRBD2 matches at 9 bases. J lost 4 bases, V lost 0 bases, and 4 bases had no gene match. The CDR3 is made up of 16 amino acids. Germline-derived CDR1 and CDR2 are MDHEN and SYDVKM. The CDR3 reads CASSLWSSGIYNEQFF. The CDR3 coding sequence is TGTGCCAGCAGTTTATGGTCTAGCGGGATATACAATGAGCAGTTCTTC.